This T cell receptor beta chain was captured by sequencing in a study of T cell repertoires in ileal Crohn's disease. For the study at large: Surgery for a complication: stricturing in 61%, penetrating in roughly 39%. Whole-study findings and limits: Endoscopic recurrence occurred in every patient whose clonality exceeded 26.8%. Compared with non-smokers, active smokers at surgery showed more clonal expansions.

This clone was picked up one time. Its antigen is as yet unknown. Method: immunoSEQ multiplex PCR; TCRdb's copy keeps in-frame clones and lacks some. The repertoire holds 55,000 to 65,000 clones, with 85% to 90% as singletons. The CDR3 consists of 15 residues. Trimming left V 3 bases short and J 1 base short, with 9 bases between. From germline, CDR1 is SGHAT and CDR2 FQNNGV. Time point described: neoterminal ileum biopsy at postoperative endoscopy, about 6 months after surgery. Sequenced: ileal tissue. This TCR was sampled from an adult with Crohn's disease. The chain uses TRBV11-2 and TRBJ1-4, with D maybe TRBD1 (5 bases). The CDR3 DNA reads TGTGCCAGCAGCTTCCAGGGCGTAACTAATGAAAAACTGTTTTTT. Its protein product is CASSFQGVTNEKLFF.